A single sample is the source of the 8 T cell receptor beta chains below, sequenced in a study of cytomegalovirus exposure and HLA in healthy donors. This PCR relied on a set of 60 Vbeta primers and 13 Jbeta primers. TCRdb's copy holds only in-frame clones and misses some; the assay was immunoSEQ multiplex PCR. This sample has roughly 190,000 clones; over 75% occur once, and the top ten carry around 2%. The sequencing input was PBMCs. The source is a man between 18 and 35 years old in good health and CMV-seronegative.

The chain carries TRBV20-1 and TRBJ2-1; the D is unclear. The CDR3 contains 10 residues. Germline V gives CDR1 DFQATT, CDR2 SNEGSKA (reference sequence). Deletions cut 6 bases from V and 8 bases from J, with 8 bases between. CDR3 region: CSAYFHEQFF. The CDR3 coding sequence is TGCAGTGCCTACTTTCATGAGCAGTTCTTC.

This clone showed up just a few times. The germline gene is not matched at one end of the junction; a read error may be the cause. The rearrangement links TRBV7-7 to TRBJ2-2, with D tentatively TRBD1 (6 bases). The CDR3 contains 15 residues. Germline CDR1 is SSHAT and CDR2 is FNYEAQ (reference sequence). The CDR3 bases are TGTGCTAGCAGCCTCCACAGGGCCGGCACCGGGGAGCTGTTTTTT. Translation: CASSLHRAGTGELFF.

The chain employs TRBV27 and TRBJ2-7, with D possibly being TRBD1 (5 bases). In germline, CDR1 is MNHEY, CDR2 SMNVEV (reference sequence). The germline V and J ends were trimmed by 5 bases and 0 bases, with 8 bases remaining between them. The CDR3 is 13 residues long. CDR3 protein: CASSPGNSYEQYF. The CDR3 coding sequence is TGTGCCAGCAGTCCAGGGAACTCCTACGAGCAGTACTTC.

The chain has TRBV15 and TRBJ2-5; 13 bases match TRBD2. V gave up 5 bases and J gave up 1 base; unmatched junction bases: 10. Looked up from germline, CDR1 is LNHNV and CDR2 is YYDKDF (reference sequence). This CDR3 spans 18 amino acids. As DNA, the CDR3 is TGTGCCACCAGCTCATGGACTAGCGGGAGAGGGTCCCAAGAGACCCAGTACTTC. This translates into CATSSWTSGRGSQETQYF.

The genes are TRBV9 and TRBJ2-1; 9 positions match TRBD2. The V segment lost 0 bases and the J segment 0 bases; nucleotides outside the gene matches: 13. Germline CDR1 SGDLS, CDR2 YYNGEE. The CDR3 runs to 20 residues. CDR3 nucleotide sequence: TGTGCCAGCAGCGTAGAGAGACCGGGACTAGCTCCCGGCTCCTACAATGAGCAGTTCTTC. Translated, it gives CASSVERPGLAPGSYNEQFF.

V gene TRBV27 combines with J gene TRBJ1-2; D is undetermined. The CDR3 has 13 amino acids. Trimming pared 4 bases from V and 4 bases from J, leaving 10 bases between. Germline-derived CDR1 and CDR2 are MNHEY and SMNVEV (reference sequence). The CDR3 bases are TGTGCCAGCAGTTGGGGAGGGTCCTATGGCTACACCTTC. It specifies CASSWGGSYGYTF.

Many counts were recorded for this clone. This chain connects TRBV6-5 to TRBJ1-5, with D unresolved. V lost 7 bases and J lost 5, with 12 bases in between. The length of the CDR3 is 13 residues. Germline CDR1 MNHEY, CDR2 SVGAGI. CDR3 sequence reads: CASNPETYQPQHF. The CDR3 nucleotides read TGTGCCAGCAACCCGGAGACCTATCAGCCCCAGCATTTT.

This clone was seen only once. The same CDR3 can be traced to other DNA sequences in this sample. The chain recombines TRBV2 with TRBJ2-7; 11 positions match TRBD2. After removal of 1 base from V and 4 bases from J, the junction contained 3 bases not matched to a gene. This CDR3 contains 15 residues. Germline V gene lookup returns CDR1 SNHLY and CDR2 FYNNEI. The CDR3 sequence is CASSEGLAGGYEQYF. CDR3 nucleotide sequence: TGTGCCAGCAGTGAAGGGCTAGCGGGAGGATACGAGCAGTACTTC.